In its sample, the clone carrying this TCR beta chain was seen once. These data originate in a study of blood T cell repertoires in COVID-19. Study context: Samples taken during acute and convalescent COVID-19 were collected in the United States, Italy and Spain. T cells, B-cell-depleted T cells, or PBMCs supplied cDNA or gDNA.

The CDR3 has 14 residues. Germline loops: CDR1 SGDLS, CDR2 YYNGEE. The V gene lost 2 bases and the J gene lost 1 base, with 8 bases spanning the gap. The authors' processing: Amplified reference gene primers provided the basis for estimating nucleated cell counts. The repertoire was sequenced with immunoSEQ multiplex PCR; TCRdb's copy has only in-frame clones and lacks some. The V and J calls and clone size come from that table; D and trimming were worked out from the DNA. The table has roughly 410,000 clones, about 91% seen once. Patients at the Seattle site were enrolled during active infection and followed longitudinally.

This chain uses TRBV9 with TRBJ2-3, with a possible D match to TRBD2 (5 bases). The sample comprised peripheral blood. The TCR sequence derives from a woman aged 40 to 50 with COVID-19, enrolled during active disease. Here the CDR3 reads CASSVIGGTDTQYF. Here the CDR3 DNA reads TGTGCCAGCAGCGTGATCGGGGGCACAGATACGCAGTATTTT.